One T cell receptor (beta chain) is described in this entry. After removal of 3 bases from V and 2 bases from J, the junction contained 6 bases not matched to a gene. CDR1 is DFQATT, CDR2 SNEGSKA, per germline (reference sequence). The CDR3 is 14 residues long. Per the authors' pipeline: Reference gene primer amplification yielded estimated nucleated cell counts. TCRdb's copy holds only in-frame clones and misses some; the assay was immunoSEQ multiplex PCR. From that table come the V and J calls and clone size; the DNA was used to work out D and trimming. The sample yields roughly 340,000 clones, 75% to 90% seen once. The cohort comprised adults aged about 18 to 89 years residing in 20 to 25 US areas. Membership in each cohort depended on participant-reported clinical history. Symptom resolution, clearance, or two negative PCRs marked the recovered donors of Cohort 3. The data belong to a study of blood T cell repertoires in COVID-19.

The sequence was obtained from a young man who had recovered from COVID-19. Source material: PBMCs or T cells enriched from blood (not recorded which). This chain links TRBV20-1 with TRBJ2-5; 7 nucleotides match TRBD1. The CDR3 DNA follows: TGCAGTGCTAGTAAATGGACAGGACAAGAGACCCAGTACTTC. It codes for CSASKWTGQETQYF.